What follows are 5 T cell receptor beta chains derived from one specimen sequenced in a study of beta chain features in type 1 diabetes. Sequencing targeted expressed TCRB transcripts, as all isolated RNA had been reverse transcribed. TCRdb's copy holds only in-frame clones and misses some; the assay was immunoSEQ multiplex PCR. The table records around 450,000 clones, roughly 11% of them present only once. What was sequenced was naive CD4+ T cells from blood. These receptors were collected from a woman aged 18-29 years in good health.

With respect to this clone: The sample contains more than one DNA sequence encoding this CDR3. This chain connects TRBV29-1 to TRBJ2-5; 15 nucleotides agree with TRBD2. V was pared by 4 bases and J by 6 bases, with 3 bases of the junction left unmatched. Germline assignment: CDR1 SQVTM and CDR2 ANQGSEA. The CDR3 length is 14 residues. The CDR3 DNA follows: TGCAGCGTTGGCGGACTAGCGGGAGGGCAGACCCAGTACTTC. Its protein product is CSVGGLAGGQTQYF.

This chain joins TRBV5-4 and TRBJ2-3; 13 positions agree with TRBD2. This CDR3 region has 18 residues. The germline CDR1 and CDR2 sequences are SGHNT and YYREEE (reference sequence). The J segment lost 1 base and the V segment lost 1 base, leaving 6 bases of the junction unmatched. CDR3 loop: CASSLRLAGGGGTDTQYF. CDR3 sequence (DNA): TGTGCCAGCAGCTTGCGACTAGCGGGGGGAGGCGGCACAGATACGCAGTATTTT.

In this sample, this clone turned up a few times. The sample contains more than one DNA sequence encoding this CDR3. As DNA, the CDR3 is TGCGCCAGCAGCCAAGATGGCAGGTCCTCCTATAATTCACCCCTCCACTTT. This translates into CASSQDGRSSYNSPLHF. This chain uses TRBV4-3 with TRBJ1-6, with D hard to call. From germline, CDR1 is LGHNA and CDR2 YSLEER. The germline V and J ends were trimmed by 0 bases and 0 bases, with 9 bases remaining between them. This CDR3 comprises 17 residues.

This clone was observed a few times. The V gene is TRBV10-3, the J gene TRBJ2-1, with 11 bases fitting TRBD2. Per the germline V gene, CDR1 is ENHRY and CDR2 is SYGVKD. J lost 5 bases, V lost 6 bases, and 6 bases had no gene match. This CDR3 is built from 15 residues. The CDR3 region has the DNA TGTGCCATCAGCTCGGGACTAGCGGTAAACAATGAGCAGTTCTTC. Translated: CAISSGLAVNNEQFF.

This clone was counted between two and nine times. The chain uses TRBV6-5 and TRBJ1-1; weak D call: TRBD1 (5 bases). The CDR3 totals 15 residues. Germline CDR1 reads MNHEY; CDR2 reads SVGAGI. The V gene lost 0 bases and the J gene lost 0 bases, with 8 bases spanning the gap. CDR3 loop: CASSYSGTVNTEAFF. CDR3 coding DNA: TGTGCCAGCAGTTACTCGGGGACGGTGAACACTGAAGCTTTCTTT.